The rows below give T cell receptor beta chains drawn from one sample of a study of cytomegalovirus exposure and HLA in healthy donors. Generated by immunoSEQ multiplex PCR, the TCRdb table keeps only in-frame clones and is missing some. The sample has about 190,000 clones, around 75% seen once. Sequences were obtained from PBMCs. The source of these receptors is a woman between 50 and 59 years old in good health and CMV-seronegative. Both conserved end residues are part of each CDR3. The order of the fields is V gene, D gene, clone size, J gene, CDR3 protein, CDR3 DNA. D genes are given only for firm matches. Clone size is not always given. Where it is, it says once, few, many or a class for expanded clones.

TRBV5-1,NA,NA,TRBJ2-2,CASSRPGGTGELFF,TGCGCCAGCAGCCGCCCCGGGGGCACCGGGGAGCTGTTTTTT
TRBV5-1,NA,NA,TRBJ1-5,CASSPGQSFNQPQHF,TGCGCCAGCAGCCCCGGACAGAGTTTTAATCAGCCCCAGCATTTT
TRBV27,TRBD1,NA,TRBJ2-1,CASSFSTGLSEQFF,TGTGCCAGCAGTTTCTCGACAGGGCTAAGTGAGCAGTTCTTC
TRBV6-6,NA,NA,TRBJ1-2,CASSSLNLHGDYGYTF,TGTGCCAGCAGTTCCCTTAACCTCCACGGGGACTATGGCTACACCTTC
TRBV10-1,TRBD2,few,TRBJ2-2,CASSQPTSGRAECITGELFF,TGCGCCAGCAGTCAACCCACTAGCGGGAGGGCCGAATGTATCACCGGGGAGCTGTTTTTT
TRBV7-9,NA,NA,TRBJ1-4,CASSLGQTNEKLFF,TGTGCCAGCAGCTTAGGGCAGACTAATGAAAAACTGTTTTTT
TRBV5-1,TRBD1,few,TRBJ1-1,CASSLLGTANTEAFF,TGCGCCAGCAGCTTGTTGGGGACAGCGAACACTGAAGCTTTCTTT
TRBV12-5,TRBD1,NA,TRBJ2-2,CASGLFQGAGTGELFF,TGTGCTAGTGGTTTGTTCCAGGGGGCGGGCACCGGGGAGCTGTTTTTT
TRBV19,NA,NA,TRBJ2-1,CASSIRQSSYNEQFF,TGTGCCAGTAGTATCCGACAGAGCTCCTACAATGAGCAGTTCTTC
TRBV10-3,NA,NA,TRBJ2-1,CAISFGQSNEQFF,TGTGCCATCAGTTTTGGACAGTCGAATGAGCAGTTCTTC
TRBV7-2,TRBD1,once,TRBJ1-1,CASSERQGRTEAFF,TGTGCCAGCAGCGAAAGACAGGGAAGGACTGAAGCTTTCTTT
TRBV27,NA,NA,TRBJ2-5,CASSERQQETQYF,TGTGCCAGCAGTGAGCGACAGCAAGAGACCCAGTACTTC
TRBV12-5,NA,once,TRBJ1-2,CASGLYGRLEYGYTF,TGTGCTAGTGGTTTGTATGGGAGGTTGGAGTATGGCTACACCTTC
TRBV18,TRBD2,NA,TRBJ2-1,CASSPGNGGGPYNEQFF,TGTGCCAGCTCACCGGGGAATGGCGGGGGGCCCTACAATGAGCAGTTCTTC
TRBV5-1,NA,few,TRBJ2-5,CASSLGQNQETQYF,TGCGCCAGCAGCTTGGGTCAGAACCAAGAGACCCAGTACTTC
TRBV7-6,NA,NA,TRBJ2-5,CASSHPDTQGNF,TGTGCCAGCAGCCACCCCGACACGCAGGGGAACTTC
TRBV10-3,TRBD1,NA,TRBJ1-2,CAISEDRGRPNYGYTF,TGTGCCATCAGTGAGGACAGGGGGCGTCCTAACTATGGCTACACCTTC
TRBV2,NA,NA,TRBJ2-7,CATTGSEQYF,TGTGCCACTACAGGGAGCGAGCAGTACTTC
TRBV5-4,TRBD1,NA,TRBJ2-6,CASSNVVGTGGNGANVLTF,TGTGCCAGCAGCAACGTCGTTGGGACAGGGGGCAACGGGGCCAACGTCCTGACTTTC
TRBV11-2,TRBD1,once,TRBJ2-7,CASSLDYRGADEQYF,TGTGCCAGCAGCTTAGACTACAGGGGGGCGGACGAGCAGTACTTC
TRBV10-3,NA,NA,TRBJ1-2,CAISEGQGGDYGYTF,TGTGCCATCAGTGAGGGGCAGGGAGGGGACTATGGCTACACCTTC
TRBV28,TRBD2,NA,TRBJ2-1,CASAGGRFGYNEQFF,TGTGCCAGCGCGGGGGGCAGGTTTGGTTACAATGAGCAGTTCTTC
TRBV27,NA,NA,TRBJ2-1,CASRTGVVSYNEQFF,TGTGCCAGCAGGACAGGTGTGGTCTCCTACAATGAGCAGTTCTTC
TRBV11-3,NA,NA,TRBJ2-5,CASAAGVGGQETQYF,TGTGCCAGCGCGGCGGGCGTGGGGGGCCAAGAGACCCAGTACTTC
TRBV5-1,TRBD1,few,TRBJ1-2,CASSLDRGREGYTF,TGCGCCAGCAGCCTGGACAGGGGCAGGGAGGGCTACACCTTC
TRBV6-6,TRBD2,NA,TRBJ2-1,CASSYEAGGDNEQFF,TGTGCCAGCAGTTACGAGGCGGGAGGGGACAATGAGCAGTTCTTC
TRBV5-4,TRBD1,NA,TRBJ1-2,CASSSGQGAVYGYTF,TGTGCCAGCAGCTCAGGACAGGGAGCAGTCTATGGCTACACCTTC
TRBV28,TRBD1,NA,TRBJ2-5,CASSVGQQETQYF,TGTGCCAGCAGTGTGGGACAGCAAGAGACCCAGTACTTC
TRBV7-2,TRBD2,NA,TRBJ2-2,CASRSGLAGATGELFF,TGTGCCAGCAGGAGCGGACTAGCGGGAGCCACCGGGGAGCTGTTTTTT
TRBV7-2,TRBD2,NA,TRBJ2-1,CASSSLAGNNIDEQFF,TGTGCCAGCAGCTCCTTAGCGGGAAACAATATCGATGAGCAGTTCTTC
TRBV19,TRBD2,NA,TRBJ2-7,CASSKTGGDSYEQYF,TGTGCCAGTAGTAAGACGGGAGGCGACTCCTACGAGCAGTACTTC
TRBV23-1,TRBD1,NA,TRBJ1-5,CASSLPRQGSQPQHF,TGCGCCAGCAGTCTGCCACGACAGGGAAGTCAGCCCCAGCATTTT
TRBV28,NA,NA,TRBJ2-7,CASSLGGWGYEQYF,TGTGCCAGCAGTTTAGGGGGCTGGGGCTACGAGCAGTACTTC
TRBV7-2,TRBD2,NA,TRBJ2-7,CASSSGTSGYEQYF,TGTGCCAGCAGTTCCGGGACTAGCGGCTACGAGCAGTACTTC
TRBV5-4,TRBD1,NA,TRBJ1-2,CASSSGDSPYGYTF,TGTGCCAGCAGCTCAGGGGACAGTCCTTATGGCTACACCTTC
TRBV29-1,TRBD2,NA,TRBJ2-1,CSVEGLAGGSLNEQFF,TGCAGCGTTGAAGGACTAGCGGGGGGGAGTCTGAATGAGCAGTTCTTC
TRBV2,TRBD1,once,TRBJ1-6,CVSSRGQDPYNSPLHF,TGTGTCAGCAGTCGCGGACAGGACCCCTATAATTCACCCCTCCACTTT
TRBV11-3,TRBD1,NA,TRBJ1-1,CASSLGDRDEAEAFF,TGTGCCAGCAGCTTAGGCGACAGGGACGAGGCTGAAGCTTTCTTT
TRBV5-1,TRBD1,NA,TRBJ2-7,CASSPLGQGATYEQYF,TGCGCCAGCAGCCCTCTCGGACAGGGGGCCACCTACGAGCAGTACTTC
TRBV5-6,TRBD2,once,TRBJ2-1,CASSLLLAGGSYNEQFF,TGTGCCAGCAGCCTATTACTAGCGGGGGGATCCTACAATGAGCAGTTCTTC
TRBV14,TRBD2,NA,TRBJ2-3,CASSQDFRTSGADTQYF,TGTGCCAGCAGCCAAGATTTCAGGACTAGCGGGGCAGATACGCAGTATTTT
TRBV2,TRBD1,NA,TRBJ1-2,CASSGLTGLYGYTF,TGTGCCAGCAGTGGGTTGACAGGGCTCTATGGCTACACCTTC
TRBV6-4,TRBD2,NA,TRBJ2-1,CASSRGPASGTYNEQFF,TGTGCCAGCAGTCGGGGCCCAGCTAGCGGGACCTACAATGAGCAGTTCTTC
TRBV4-1,NA,NA,TRBJ1-1,CASSQDGNTEAFF,TGCGCCAGCAGCCAAGACGGGAACACTGAAGCTTTCTTT
TRBV9,TRBD1,NA,TRBJ1-6,CASSDPQGVGEAYNSPLHF,TGTGCCAGCAGCGATCCTCAGGGGGTGGGGGAGGCCTATAATTCACCCCTCCACTTT
TRBV18,TRBD2,NA,TRBJ2-1,CASSPRTSGYNEQFF,TGTGCCAGCTCACCCCGGACTAGCGGCTACAATGAGCAGTTCTTC
TRBV19,NA,NA,TRBJ1-2,CASSVHLRYTF,TGTGCCAGTAGTGTTCACTTACGGTACACCTTC
TRBV2,TRBD1,NA,TRBJ2-6,CATLDRAVGANVLTF,TGTGCCACCCTGGACAGGGCGGTCGGGGCCAACGTCCTGACTTTC
TRBV11-2,TRBD1,few,TRBJ2-7,CASSLSGTGPLKQYF,TGTGCCAGCAGCTTATCCGGGACAGGGCCTCTAAAGCAGTACTTC
TRBV7-9,NA,NA,TRBJ1-4,CASNRVGAATNEKLFF,TGTGCCAGCAATCGGGTGGGAGCAGCAACTAATGAAAAACTGTTTTTT
TRBV5-8,NA,NA,TRBJ1-2,CASSLLQGSSYGYTF,TGTGCCAGCAGCTTGTTGCAGGGGTCTAGCTATGGCTACACCTTC
TRBV6-5,TRBD1,NA,TRBJ2-7,CASRRDRGGDEQYF,TGTGCCAGCAGGCGGGACAGGGGAGGCGACGAGCAGTACTTC
TRBV5-1,NA,NA,TRBJ1-1,CASSLAGGEVEAFF,TGCGCCAGCAGCTTGGCGGGTGGGGAGGTTGAAGCTTTCTTT